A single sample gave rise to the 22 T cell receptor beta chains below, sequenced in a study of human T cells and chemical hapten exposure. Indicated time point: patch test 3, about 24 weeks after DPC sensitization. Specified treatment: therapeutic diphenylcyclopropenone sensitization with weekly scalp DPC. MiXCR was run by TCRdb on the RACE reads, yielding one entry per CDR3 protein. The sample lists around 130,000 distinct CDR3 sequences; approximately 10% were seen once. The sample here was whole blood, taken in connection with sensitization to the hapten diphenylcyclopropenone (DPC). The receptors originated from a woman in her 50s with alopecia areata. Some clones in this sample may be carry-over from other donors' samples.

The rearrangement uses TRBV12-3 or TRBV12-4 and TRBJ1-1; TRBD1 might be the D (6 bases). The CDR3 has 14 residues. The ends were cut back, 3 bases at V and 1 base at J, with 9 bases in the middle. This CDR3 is CASSFWTANTEAFF. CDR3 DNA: TGTGCCAGCAGTTTCTGGACAGCGAACACTGAAGCTTTCTTT.

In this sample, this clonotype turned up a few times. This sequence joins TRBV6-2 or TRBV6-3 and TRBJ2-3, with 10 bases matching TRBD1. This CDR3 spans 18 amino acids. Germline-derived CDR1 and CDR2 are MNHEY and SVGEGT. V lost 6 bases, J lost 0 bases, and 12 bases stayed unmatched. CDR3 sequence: CASSPGTGAYSSTDTQYF. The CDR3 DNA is TGTGCCAGCAGCCCCGGGACAGGGGCGTATTCTAGCACAGATACGCAGTATTTT.

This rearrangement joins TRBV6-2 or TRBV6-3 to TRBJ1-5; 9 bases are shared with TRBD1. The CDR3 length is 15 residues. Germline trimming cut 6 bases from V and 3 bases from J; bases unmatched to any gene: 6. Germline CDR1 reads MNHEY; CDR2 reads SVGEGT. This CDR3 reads CASSWTGAYNQPQHF. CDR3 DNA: TGTGCCAGCAGCTGGACAGGGGCTTACAATCAGCCCCAGCATTTT.

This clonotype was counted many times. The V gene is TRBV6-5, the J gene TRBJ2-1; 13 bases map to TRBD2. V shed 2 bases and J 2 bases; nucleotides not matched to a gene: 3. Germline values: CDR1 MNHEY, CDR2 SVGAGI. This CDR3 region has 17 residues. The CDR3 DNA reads TGTGCCAGCAGTTACAGGACTAGCGGGAGAGCCTACAATGAGCAGTTCTTC. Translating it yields CASSYRTSGRAYNEQFF.

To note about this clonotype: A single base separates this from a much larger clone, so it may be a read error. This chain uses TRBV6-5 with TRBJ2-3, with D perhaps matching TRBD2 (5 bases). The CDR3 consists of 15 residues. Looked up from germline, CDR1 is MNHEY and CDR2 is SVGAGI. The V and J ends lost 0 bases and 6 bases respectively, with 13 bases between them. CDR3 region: CASSYSRAEVDTQYF. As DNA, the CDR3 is TGTGCCAGCAGTTACTCACGGGCGGAGGTGGATACGCAGTATTTT.

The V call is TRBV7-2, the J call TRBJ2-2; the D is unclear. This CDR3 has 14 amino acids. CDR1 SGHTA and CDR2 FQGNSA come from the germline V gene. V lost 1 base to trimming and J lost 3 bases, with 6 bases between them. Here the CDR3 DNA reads TGTGCCAGCAGCTTAGACTCCCACACCGGGGAGCTGTTTTTT. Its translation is CASSLDSHTGELFF.

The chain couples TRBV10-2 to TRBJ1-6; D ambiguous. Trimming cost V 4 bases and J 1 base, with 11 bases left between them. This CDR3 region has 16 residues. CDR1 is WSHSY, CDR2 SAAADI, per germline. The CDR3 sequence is CASSVSMESYNSPLHF. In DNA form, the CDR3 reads TGCGCCAGCAGTGTAAGCATGGAGTCCTATAATTCACCCCTCCACTTT.

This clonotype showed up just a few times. The CDR3 protein is CATSRVHALAEGTDTQYF. The CDR3 DNA is TGTGCCACCAGCAGGGTACATGCCCTAGCGGAAGGCACAGATACGCAGTATTTT. The chain combines TRBV15 with TRBJ2-3, with 7 nucleotides matching TRBD2. Losses at the gene ends were 3 bases for V and 1 base for J; bases not matched to a gene: 13. Germline CDR1 reads LNHNV; CDR2 reads YYDKDF (reference sequence). The CDR3 contains 18 residues.

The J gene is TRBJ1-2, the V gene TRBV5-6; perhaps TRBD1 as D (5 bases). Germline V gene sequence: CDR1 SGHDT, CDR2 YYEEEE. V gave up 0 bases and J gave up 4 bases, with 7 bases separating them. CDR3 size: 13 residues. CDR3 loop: CASSLGQSYGYTF. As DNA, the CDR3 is TGTGCCAGCAGCTTGGGACAGAGCTATGGCTACACCTTC.

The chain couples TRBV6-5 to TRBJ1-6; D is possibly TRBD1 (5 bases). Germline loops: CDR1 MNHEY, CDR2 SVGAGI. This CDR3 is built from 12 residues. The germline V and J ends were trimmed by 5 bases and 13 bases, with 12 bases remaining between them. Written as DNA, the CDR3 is TGTGCCAGCAGTAATCGAGGGGCGCCCCTCCACTTT. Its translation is CASSNRGAPLHF.

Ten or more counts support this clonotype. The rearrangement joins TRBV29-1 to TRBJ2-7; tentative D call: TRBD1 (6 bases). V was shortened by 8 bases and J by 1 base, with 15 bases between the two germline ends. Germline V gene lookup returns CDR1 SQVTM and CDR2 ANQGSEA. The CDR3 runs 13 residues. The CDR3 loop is CSSWSDSSYEQYF. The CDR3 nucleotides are TGCAGCTCCTGGTCGGACAGTTCCTACGAGCAGTACTTC.

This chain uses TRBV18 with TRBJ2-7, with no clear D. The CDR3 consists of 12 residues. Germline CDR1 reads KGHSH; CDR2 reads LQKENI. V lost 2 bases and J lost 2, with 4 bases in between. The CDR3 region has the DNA TGTGCCAGCTCACCAGCGACCTACGAGCAGTACTTC. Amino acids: CASSPATYEQYF.

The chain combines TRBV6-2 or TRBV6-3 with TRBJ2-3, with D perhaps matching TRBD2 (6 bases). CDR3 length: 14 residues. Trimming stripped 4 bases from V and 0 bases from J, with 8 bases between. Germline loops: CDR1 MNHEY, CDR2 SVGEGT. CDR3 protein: CASSWTTSTDTQYF. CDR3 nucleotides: TGTGCCAGCAGTTGGACTACAAGCACAGATACGCAGTATTTT.

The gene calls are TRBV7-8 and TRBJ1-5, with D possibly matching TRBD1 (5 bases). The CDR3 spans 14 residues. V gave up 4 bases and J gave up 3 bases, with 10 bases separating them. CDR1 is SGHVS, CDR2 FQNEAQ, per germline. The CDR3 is CASSSRQNNQPQHF. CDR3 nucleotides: TGTGCCAGCAGCTCCAGACAGAACAATCAGCCCCAGCATTTT. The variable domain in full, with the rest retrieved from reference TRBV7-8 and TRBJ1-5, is GAGVSQSPRYKVAKRGQDVALRCDPISGHVSLFWYQQALGQGPEFLTYFQNEAQLDKSGLPSDRFFAERPEGSVSTLKIQRTQQEDSAVYLCASSSRQNNQPQHFGDGTRLSIL.

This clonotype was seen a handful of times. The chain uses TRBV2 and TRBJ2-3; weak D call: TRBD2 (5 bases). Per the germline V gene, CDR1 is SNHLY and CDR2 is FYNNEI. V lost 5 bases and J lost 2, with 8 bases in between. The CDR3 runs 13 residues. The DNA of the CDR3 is TGTGCCAGCAGTCAGAGGGCCACAGATACGCAGTATTTT. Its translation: CASSQRATDTQYF.

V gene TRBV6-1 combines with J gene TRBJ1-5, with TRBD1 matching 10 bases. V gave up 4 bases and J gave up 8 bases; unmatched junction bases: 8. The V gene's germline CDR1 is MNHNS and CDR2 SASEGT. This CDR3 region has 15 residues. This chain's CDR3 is CASSVWGQGTEPQHF. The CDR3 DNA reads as TGTGCCAGCAGTGTATGGGGACAGGGGACGGAGCCCCAGCATTTT.

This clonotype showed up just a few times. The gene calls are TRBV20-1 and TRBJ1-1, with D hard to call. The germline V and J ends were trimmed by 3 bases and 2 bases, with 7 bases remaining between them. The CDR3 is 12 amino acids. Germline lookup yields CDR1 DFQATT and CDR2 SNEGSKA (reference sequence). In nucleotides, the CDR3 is TGCAGTGCTAGGCCCGATAACACTGAAGCTTTCTTT. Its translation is CSARPDNTEAFF.

CDR3 coding DNA: TGTGCCACCAGCCACCCGGGACAAGTAACCGGGGAGCTGTTTTTT. It encodes CATSHPGQVTGELFF. The V gene is TRBV15, the J gene TRBJ2-2, with D perhaps TRBD1 (6 bases). V lost 5 bases to trimming and J lost 5 bases, with 15 bases between them. The CDR3 runs to 15 residues. In germline, CDR1 is LNHNV, CDR2 YYDKDF (reference sequence).

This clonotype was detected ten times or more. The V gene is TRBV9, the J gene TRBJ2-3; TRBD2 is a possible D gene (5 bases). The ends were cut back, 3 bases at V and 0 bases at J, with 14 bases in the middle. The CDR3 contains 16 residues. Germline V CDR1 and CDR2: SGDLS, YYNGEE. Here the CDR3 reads CASSAREGSSTDTQYF. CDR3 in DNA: TGTGCCAGCAGCGCGAGGGAAGGGTCTAGCACAGATACGCAGTATTTT.

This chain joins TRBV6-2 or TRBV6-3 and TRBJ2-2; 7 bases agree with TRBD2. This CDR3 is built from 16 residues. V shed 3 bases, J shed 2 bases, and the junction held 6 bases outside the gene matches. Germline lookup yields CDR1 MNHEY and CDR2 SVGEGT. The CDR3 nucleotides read TGTGCCAGCAGTTATGGACTAGTCATAAACACCGGGGAGCTGTTTTTT. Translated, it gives CASSYGLVINTGELFF.

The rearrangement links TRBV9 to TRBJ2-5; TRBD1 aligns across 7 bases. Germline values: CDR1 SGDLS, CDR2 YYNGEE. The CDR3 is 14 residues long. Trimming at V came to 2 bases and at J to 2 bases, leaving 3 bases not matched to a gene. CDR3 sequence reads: CASSVGQPQETQYF. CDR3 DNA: TGTGCCAGCAGCGTGGGACAGCCACAAGAGACCCAGTACTTC.

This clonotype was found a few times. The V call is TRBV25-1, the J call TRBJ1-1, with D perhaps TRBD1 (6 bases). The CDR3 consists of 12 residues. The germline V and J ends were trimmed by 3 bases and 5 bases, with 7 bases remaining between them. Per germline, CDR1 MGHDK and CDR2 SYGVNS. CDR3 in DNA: TGTGCCAGCAGTGAGGGACAAACTGAAGCTTTCTTT. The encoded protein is CASSEGQTEAFF.